The clone carrying this T cell receptor (beta chain) occurred many times. TCR alpha and beta CDR3 regions were amplified from RNA using iRepertoire nested multiplex PCR. TCRdb used MiXCR to reprocess the multiplex PCR reads, holding one entry per CDR3 protein. Of some 99,000 distinct CDR3 sequences listed, 25% to 30% are singletons. This record comes from a study of glioma-infiltrating T cells. V was clipped by 6 bases and J by 0 bases, with 7 bases between them. The CDR3 runs to 12 residues. The germline V gene has CDR1 DFQATT and CDR2 SNEGSKA (reference sequence). The sequence derives from a human donor with low-grade glioma or glioblastoma, undergoing nonglioma brain surgery, or in good health (not recorded which). V gene TRBV20-1 combines with J gene TRBJ2-3; D unresolved. Source material: glioma tissue, nonneoplastic brain tissue, or PBMCs (not recorded which). CDR3 in amino acids: CSAEASTDTQYF. The CDR3 nucleotides are TGCAGTGCCGAGGCTAGCACAGATACGCAGTATTTT.